This is a list of T cell receptor beta chains from one sample in a study of T cells in Graves' hyperthyroidism and ophthalmopathy. Each CDR3 protein gets one entry after TCRdb re-called the multiplex PCR reads with MiXCR. The data contain 300,000 to 400,000 distinct CDR3 sequences, about 14% of them singletons. The sequenced sample was blood. These receptors were obtained from a woman between 55 and 75 years old with Graves' hyperthyroidism. The CDR3 runs from the conserved cysteine through the conserved F or W. A D gene is named only where the DNA matches it firmly. A row's size may be missing; if present it is once, few, many or a size class.

many,13,TRBD2,TRBV20-1,TRBJ2-1,CSALAGVNNEQFF,TGCAGTGCTTTAGCGGGAGTAAACAATGAGCAGTTCTTC
NA,14,NA,TRBV7-9,TRBJ2-3,CASSLDGRLDTQYF,TGTGCCAGCAGCTTGGATGGCAGGCTAGATACGCAGTATTTT
few,15,TRBD1,TRBV5-4,TRBJ2-1,CASRHPGQGYNEQFF,TGTGCCAGCAGGCACCCGGGACAGGGGTACAATGAGCAGTTCTTC
once,15,NA,TRBV5-6,TRBJ1-4,CASSLATDTNEKLFF,TGTGCCAGCAGCTTGGCCACGGATACTAATGAAAAACTGTTTTTT
few,13,NA,TRBV7-9,TRBJ1-2,CVSSPSSSYGYTF,TGTGTCAGCAGCCCGTCCTCTTCCTATGGCTACACCTTC
NA,14,NA,TRBV11-2,TRBJ2-1,CASSLAAGYNEQFF,TGTGCCAGCAGCTTAGCGGCCGGCTACAATGAGCAGTTCTTC
many,15,TRBD1,TRBV11-2,TRBJ2-7,CASSYGTGDSYEQYF,TGTGCCAGCAGCTACGGGACAGGCGACTCCTACGAGCAGTACTTC
NA,14,NA,TRBV5-6,TRBJ2-1,CASSLEILGNEQFF,TGTGCCAGCAGCTTGGAAATCCTGGGTAATGAGCAGTTCTTC
few,17,TRBD1,TRBV5-5,TRBJ1-2,CASSLGWRTGDNYGYTF,TGTGCCAGCAGCTTGGGGTGGAGGACAGGGGACAACTATGGCTACACCTTC
many,16,TRBD1,TRBV18,TRBJ1-3,CASSPATGVSGNTIYF,TGTGCCAGCTCACCAGCGACAGGGGTCTCTGGAAACACCATATATTTT
many,16,NA,TRBV24-1,TRBJ2-5,CATSDPASMGRETQYF,TGTGCCACCAGTGACCCAGCGTCAATGGGTCGAGAGACCCAGTACTTC
many,14,NA,TRBV29-1,TRBJ2-4,CSQRPGIAKNIQYF,TGCAGCCAAAGGCCGGGTATAGCCAAAAACATTCAGTACTTC
many,14,NA,TRBV28,TRBJ2-7,CASSSPGLSYEQYF,TGTGCCAGCAGTTCACCGGGACTGAGCTACGAGCAGTACTTC
NA,16,NA,TRBV11-2,TRBJ2-1,CASSFLAGQQYNEQFF,TGTGCCAGCAGCTTCTTAGCGGGACAGCAATACAATGAGCAGTTCTTC
few,11,NA,TRBV30,TRBJ1-2,CAFVRDYGYTF,TGTGCCTTCGTCAGGGACTATGGCTACACCTTC
many,15,NA,TRBV6-5,TRBJ1-1,CASSYLGHRNTEAFF,TGTGCCAGCAGTTACCTGGGACACCGGAACACTGAAGCTTTCTTT
many,13,TRBD2,TRBV2,TRBJ2-5,CASGRDYQETQYF,TGTGCCAGCGGACGGGACTATCAAGAGACCCAGTACTTC
many,13,NA,TRBV3-1,TRBJ1-2,CASSQETGLGYTF,TGTGCCAGCAGCCAAGAGACGGGTCTTGGCTACACCTTC
few,15,NA,TRBV24-1,TRBJ1-4,CATSVRSDSREKLFF,TGTGCCACCAGTGTACGCTCTGACTCGAGGGAAAAACTGTTTTTT
many,17,NA,TRBV28,TRBJ2-4,CASSFRPGHQAKNIQYF,TGTGCCAGCAGTTTCCGGCCGGGACACCAAGCCAAAAACATTCAGTACTTC
many,18,TRBD2,TRBV11-3,TRBJ2-1,CASSLGVRLGGGDNEQFF,TGTGCCAGCAGCTTAGGAGTGCGATTGGGCGGGGGGGACAATGAGCAGTTCTTC
many,17,TRBD2,TRBV20-1,TRBJ2-3,CSASWGLAGGLTDTQYF,TGCAGTGCTAGTTGGGGACTAGCGGGAGGGCTTACAGATACGCAGTATTTT
few,13,NA,TRBV5-1,TRBJ1-5,CASSFGVNQPQHF,TGCGCCAGCAGCTTTGGGGTTAATCAGCCCCAGCATTTT
NA,15,NA,TRBV4-1,TRBJ2-7,CASSQEGQPAYEQYF,TGCGCCAGCAGCCAAGAGGGGCAGCCGGCCTACGAGCAGTACTTC
many,14,TRBD1,TRBV27,TRBJ2-7,CASSWTGGGYEQYF,TGTGCCAGCAGTTGGACAGGGGGTGGATACGAGCAGTACTTC
many,14,NA,TRBV3-1,TRBJ1-1,CASSPRRMNTEAFF,TGTGCCAGCAGCCCCAGACGGATGAACACTGAAGCTTTCTTT
NA,12,NA,TRBV7-9,TRBJ2-5,CASSLRSGGRHF,TGTGCCAGCAGCCTGAGATCCGGGGGACGTCACTTC
few,15,NA,TRBV20-1,TRBJ2-1,CSASRGRSSYNEQFF,TGCAGTGCTAGCCGAGGGAGGAGCTCCTACAATGAGCAGTTCTTC
NA,17,TRBD1,TRBV6-1,TRBJ2-2,CASSEFRGRGQGGELFF,TGTGCCAGCAGTGAATTTCGGGGCAGGGGGCAGGGCGGGGAGCTGTTTTTT
few,13,NA,TRBV9,TRBJ2-5,CASSTTSLETQYF,TGTGCCAGCAGCACGACTAGTTTGGAGACCCAGTACTTC
few,15,TRBD1,TRBV4-1,TRBJ2-1,CASSQQPGQGFQQFF,TGCGCCAGCAGCCAACAACCGGGACAGGGGTTCCAGCAGTTCTTC
many,14,NA,TRBV28,TRBJ2-4,CASSLRVAKNIQYF,TGTGCCAGCAGTCTTAGGGTCGCCAAAAACATTCAGTACTTC
many,16,NA,TRBV6-1,TRBJ2-5,CASSEGGARAQETQYF,TGTGCCAGCAGTGAAGGGGGCGCGAGGGCCCAAGAGACCCAGTACTTC
many,18,TRBD2,TRBV30,TRBJ2-7,CAWRKPRLAGGSSYEQYF,TGTGCCTGGAGGAAGCCTAGACTAGCGGGAGGGTCCTCCTACGAGCAGTACTTC
many,14,NA,TRBV3-1,TRBJ1-2,CASSRDGANYGYTF,TGTGCCAGCAGCCGGGACGGAGCTAACTATGGCTACACCTTC
many,12,NA,TRBV2,TRBJ2-5,CARSDGAETQYF,TGTGCCAGGTCGGACGGAGCAGAGACCCAGTACTTC
few,18,NA,TRBV2,TRBJ2-7,CASSAPAGRRASGYEQYF,TGTGCCAGCAGTGCACCGGCGGGGAGGCGGGCCTCCGGCTACGAGCAGTACTTC
few,13,NA,TRBV10-1,TRBJ2-5,CASSEAGPETQYF,TGCGCCAGCAGTGAGGCCGGTCCAGAGACCCAGTACTTC
many,18,TRBD2,TRBV24-1,TRBJ2-2,CATSDQGLAGSNTGELFF,TGTGCCACCAGTGACCAAGGACTAGCGGGATCGAACACCGGGGAGCTGTTTTTT
NA,13,NA,TRBV20-1,TRBJ1-2,CSAIPGLTYGYTF,TGCAGTGCTATTCCCGGGCTCACTTATGGCTACACCTTC
many,14,NA,TRBV5-1,TRBJ2-1,CASSPVSVYNEQFF,TGCGCCAGCAGCCCCGTTTCAGTTTACAATGAGCAGTTCTTC
NA,14,NA,TRBV14,TRBJ2-1,CASSQVSTVGEQFF,TGTGCCAGCAGCCAAGTTTCAACTGTGGGTGAGCAGTTCTTC
once,16,NA,TRBV11-3,TRBJ1-4,CTSSFEQAATNEKLFF,TGTACCAGCAGCTTCGAACAGGCAGCAACTAATGAAAAGCTGTTTTTT
few,20,TRBD2,TRBV11-2,TRBJ2-7,CASSTLWGTSGRGYGYEQYF,TGTGCCAGCAGCACACTTTGGGGTACTAGCGGGAGGGGTTATGGGTACGAGCAGTACTTC
few,15,TRBD2,TRBV20-1,TRBJ2-1,CSARDRLGLARRQFF,TGCAGTGCTAGAGATCGTTTGGGACTAGCTAGGAGGCAGTTCTTC
many,15,TRBD2,TRBV11-2,TRBJ2-1,CASSFLAGDYNEQFF,TGTGCCAGCAGCTTCCTAGCGGGGGACTACAATGAGCAGTTCTTC
many,15,TRBD1,TRBV2,TRBJ1-6,CASKGGGGRMAPLHF,TGTGCCAGCAAGGGAGGGGGCGGACGCATGGCACCCCTCCACTTT